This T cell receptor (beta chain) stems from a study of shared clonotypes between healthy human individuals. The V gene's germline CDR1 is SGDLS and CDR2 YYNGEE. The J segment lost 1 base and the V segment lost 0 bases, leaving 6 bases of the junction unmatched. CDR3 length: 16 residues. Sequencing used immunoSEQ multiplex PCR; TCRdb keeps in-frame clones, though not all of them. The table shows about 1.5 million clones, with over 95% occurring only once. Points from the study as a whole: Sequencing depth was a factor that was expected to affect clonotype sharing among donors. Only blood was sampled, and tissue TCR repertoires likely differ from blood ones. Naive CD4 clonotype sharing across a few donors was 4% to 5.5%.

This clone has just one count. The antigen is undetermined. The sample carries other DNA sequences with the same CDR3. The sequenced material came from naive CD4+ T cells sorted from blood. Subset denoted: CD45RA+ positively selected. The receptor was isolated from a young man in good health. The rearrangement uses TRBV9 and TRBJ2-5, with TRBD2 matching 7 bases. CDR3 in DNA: TGTGCCAGCAGCGTAGTCCCCGGCGGGGGCCAAGAGACCCAGTACTTC. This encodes CASSVVPGGGQETQYF.